The 16 T cell receptor beta chains presented below share a single source sample, sequenced in a study of Tregs in tolerant kidney transplant recipients. Sequenced by immunoSEQ multiplex PCR; TCRdb stores in-frame clones only, minus some. Its table records 25,000 to 40,000 clones. The nonmyeloablative bone marrow transplants came from related graft donors, with transient mixed chimerism. The sequences come from CD4+ T cells from blood (PBMCs), collected 24 months after the transplant. The source is a human patient who received a combined kidney and bone marrow transplant. The T cells may come from the graft donor.

Turning to this clone: The read gets to within 3 residues of the CDR3 end, and the germline J gene fills in the rest. This rearrangement joins TRBV5-5 to TRBJ2-2; D is undetermined. The V gene's germline CDR1 is SGHKS and CDR2 YYEKEE (reference sequence). The CDR3 contains 15 residues. V lost 0 bases and J lost 0, with 6 bases in between. The CDR3 here is CASSLGPTNTGELFF. The sequenced CDR3 bases are TGTGCCAGCAGCTTGGGGCCAACGAACACCGGGGAG.

Of note for this clone: The read halts 3 residues ahead of the CDR3 end, with the missing end drawn from the germline J gene. The V and J genes are TRBV7-2 and TRBJ2-7; D might be TRBD1 (6 bases). V dropped 2 bases and J dropped 6 bases, with 17 bases sitting between them. CDR3 size: 15 residues. Germline assignment: CDR1 SGHTA and CDR2 FQGNSA. The chain's CDR3 is CASSLNLGGAGEQYF. The DNA read from the CDR3 is TGTGCCAGCAGCTTAAACCTAGGGGGTGCAGGCGAG.

Concerning this clone: The CDR3 end falls 3 residues outside the read, so it is completed with the germline J gene. This chain joins TRBV2 and TRBJ2-5; weak D call: TRBD2 (6 bases). The CDR3 runs to 14 residues. Germline values: CDR1 SNHLY, CDR2 FYNNEI. V lost 5 bases, J lost 1 base, and 11 bases lay in between. The CDR3 spells CASSKVAVQETQYF. The CDR3 bases that were read are TGTGCCAGCAGTAAGGTAGCGGTCCAAGAGACC.

For this clone: The read halts 3 residues ahead of the CDR3 end, with the missing end drawn from the germline J gene. The V gene is TRBV7-3, the J gene TRBJ2-5; D is ambiguous. This CDR3 comprises 13 residues. The germline V gene encodes CDR1 SGHTA and CDR2 FQGTGA. Trimming left V 2 bases short and J 4 bases short, with 8 bases between. The DNA read from the CDR3 is TGTGCCAGCAGCTTATTAGGCGGAGAGACC. Its protein is CASSLLGGET. The whole CDR3 is CASSLLGGETQYF.

The sequenced part of the CDR3 DNA is TGCAGCCAGACAGGGTTGGCTGATACG. It translates to CSQTGLADT. Given in full, the CDR3 is CSQTGLADTQYF. The chain has TRBV29-1 and TRBJ2-3; 7 nucleotides line up with TRBD1. Read coverage stops 3 residues before the CDR3 terminus; the germline J gene supplies the remainder. The J segment lost 6 bases and the V segment lost 8 bases, leaving 8 bases of the junction unmatched. CDR1 SQVTM and CDR2 ANQGSEA come from the germline V gene. The CDR3 has 12 amino acids.

A word on this clone: The sequenced fragment ends 3 residues before the CDR3 boundary, so the rest is inferred from the germline J gene. The genes are TRBV4-2 and TRBJ2-3; the match to TRBD2 covers 10 bases. CDR3 length equals 21 residues. The germline V gene has CDR1 LGHNA and CDR2 YNFKEQ. V was pared by 4 bases and J by 0 bases, with 19 bases of the junction left unmatched. Incomplete CDR3 DNA: TGTGCCAGCAGCCCGGGGACAGAGAAGGCTAGCGGGAGTAGGAGCACAGATACG. Its translation is CASSPGTEKASGSRSTDT. The entire CDR3 protein is CASSPGTEKASGSRSTDTQYF.

Remarks on this clone: The read falls 3 residues short of the CDR3 end, and the missing part is taken from the germline J gene. The chain is built from TRBV10-1 and TRBJ2-7; 10 bases match TRBD1. CDR3 size: 17 residues. Germline V gene sequence: CDR1 WNHNN, CDR2 SYGVQD (reference sequence). After removal of 0 bases from V and 3 bases from J, the junction contained 8 bases not matched to a gene. Partial CDR3 DNA: TGCGCCAGCAGTGAGTCCTGGGACAGGGGAGGTTACTACGAG. Residues: CASSESWDRGGYYE. The CDR3, in full, reads CASSESWDRGGYYEQYF.

Notes on this clone: Read sequence stops 3 residues before the CDR3 end, and the germline J gene provides the missing end. V and J are TRBV7-2 and TRBJ1-5; no definite D call. V was trimmed by 2 bases and J by 5 bases, leaving 7 bases between them. This CDR3 is built from 13 residues. CDR1 and CDR2 from the germline V gene are SGHTA and FQGNSA. The CDR3 here is CASSLQEDQPQHF. The part of the CDR3 DNA that was read is TGTGCCAGCAGCTTACAGGAAGATCAGCCC.

Points on this clone: Read coverage stops 3 residues before the CDR3 terminus; the germline J gene supplies the remainder. The J gene is TRBJ2-3, the V gene TRBV5-1; 8 nucleotides agree with TRBD1. This CDR3 spans 14 amino acids. Per germline, CDR1 SGHRS and CDR2 YFSETQ. Germline trimming cut 3 bases from V and 1 base from J; bases unmatched to any gene: 1. The sequenced part of the CDR3 DNA is TGCGCCAGCAGCTCGACAGGGGGCACAGATACG. This translates into CASSSTGGTDT. Given in full, the CDR3 is CASSSTGGTDTQYF.

Regarding this clone: The read terminates 3 residues before the CDR3 end, so the remaining end is supplied by the germline J gene. The V and J genes are TRBV11-2 and TRBJ2-7; D is unresolved. CDR3 length equals 13 residues. The germline gives CDR1 SGHAT, CDR2 FQNNGV. Trimming took 5 bases from V and 2 from J, leaving 10 bases between them. The CDR3 sequence is CASSPTRTYEQYF. CDR3 DNA, as far as it was read: TGTGCCAGCAGCCCGACAAGAACCTACGAG.

Concerning this clone itself: The read finishes 3 residues shy of the CDR3 end, and the germline J gene is used to complete it. V is TRBV18 and J is TRBJ2-7; TRBD2 aligns across 8 bases. The CDR3 has 13 residues. V lost 3 bases, J lost 6 bases, and 4 bases stayed unmatched. Germline V gives CDR1 KGHSH, CDR2 LQKENI. CDR3 residues: CASSPGTRREQYF. The CDR3 bases that were read are TGTGCCAGCTCACCCGGGACTAGACGCGAG.

A remark on this clone: The CDR3 extends 3 residues past the end of the read, so its final part is completed from the germline J gene. The chain carries TRBV19 and TRBJ1-4; the match to TRBD1 covers 7 bases. V was clipped by 5 bases and J by 0 bases; unmatched bases: 3. CDR1 LNHDA and CDR2 SQIVND come from the germline V gene (reference sequence). The CDR3 length is 15 residues. CDR3 loop: CASSAGTATNEKLFF. The CDR3 bases that were read are TGTGCCAGTAGTGCGGGGACAGCAACTAATGAAAAA.

To note about this clone: The CDR3 extends 3 residues past the end of the read, so its final part is completed from the germline J gene. The chain is built from TRBV2 and TRBJ1-2; 7 bases map to TRBD1. The CDR3 has 15 residues. The ends lost 7 bases at V and 5 bases at J; junction bases unmatched: 13. Germline assignment: CDR1 SNHLY and CDR2 FYNNEI. The CDR3 region is CASTEGGGGGYGYTF. CDR3 DNA (partial): TGTGCCAGCACCGAAGGGGGAGGGGGCGGTTATGGC.

To note about this clone: The CDR3 goes on 3 residues after the read ends, and that part is filled in from the germline J gene. The rearrangement links TRBV5-1 to TRBJ1-6; 10 bases are a match to TRBD1. Per germline, CDR1 SGHRS and CDR2 YFSETQ. The trim removed 2 bases at V and 10 bases at J, leaving 6 bases unmatched. This CDR3 is built from 15 residues. The CDR3 region is CASSLSGTGESPLHF. Partial CDR3 DNA: TGCGCCAGCAGCTTAAGTGGGACAGGGGAATCACCC.

For this clone: The read gets to within 3 residues of the CDR3 end, and the germline J gene fills in the rest. V gene TRBV20-1 combines with J gene TRBJ1-2, with 10 bases lining up with TRBD1. This CDR3 has 16 residues. The V and J ends lost 4 bases and 4 bases, in that order; junction bases with no gene match: 12. Germline loops: CDR1 DFQATT, CDR2 SNEGSKA (reference sequence). CDR3 sequence reads: CSATRRQGAVFYGYTF. CDR3 DNA (partial): TGCAGTGCTACGCGCCGACAGGGGGCGGTCTTCTATGGC.

The sequenced part of the CDR3 DNA is TGTGCCATCAGTGACGAGACAACGAACACTGAA. Protein: CAISDETTNTE. The whole CDR3 reads CAISDETTNTEAFF. This chain joins TRBV10-3 and TRBJ1-1; D is undetermined. The CDR3 extends 3 residues past the end of the read, so its final part is completed from the germline J gene. CDR3 length: 14 amino acids. Trimming shortened V by 3 bases and J by 1 base, and 9 bases separated the two germline ends. Germline V gives CDR1 ENHRY, CDR2 SYGVKD.